The 14 T cell receptor beta chains below all came from one sample that was sequenced in a study of CD8 T cells in Susac syndrome. Reverse transcription of about 0.45 to 1 ug RNA used random hexamers. One entry per CDR3 protein, called by TCRdb with MiXCR from the immunoSEQ multiplex PCR reads. Of around 230,000 distinct CDR3 sequences listed, about 96% are singletons. Sequenced sample: CD4+ T cells from PBMCs. These receptors came from a human donor with Susac syndrome.

J is TRBJ2-7 and V is TRBV6-5; D not resolved. Germline V CDR1 and CDR2: MNHEY, SVGAGI. The CDR3 extends over 11 amino acids. V dropped 6 bases and J dropped 5 bases, with 8 bases sitting between them. CDR3 sequence (DNA): TGTGCCAGCAGAGAACTCGACGAGCAGTACTTC. Translated: CASRELDEQYF.

The genes are TRBV6-6 and TRBJ2-7; TRBD2 matches at 7 bases. V gave up 5 bases and J gave up 3 bases; unmatched junction bases: 10. Per germline, CDR1 MNHNY and CDR2 SVGAGI (reference sequence). This CDR3 region has 15 residues. The CDR3 loop reads CASSPRRREFYEQYF. CDR3 in DNA: TGTGCCAGCAGTCCCAGGAGGCGGGAGTTCTACGAGCAGTACTTC.

This clonotype appeared once. One junction end does not reproduce the germline sequence, and a read error may be involved. The CDR3 nucleotides are TGCAGCGTTGCGTCGGGTCAAGAGACCCACTACTTC. It specifies CSVASGQETHYF. The V gene is TRBV29-1, the J gene TRBJ2-5; D is unresolved. CDR1 is SQVTM, CDR2 ANQGSEA, per germline. The CDR3 spans 12 residues.

This chain connects TRBV9 to TRBJ2-7; 10 nucleotides line up with TRBD1. This CDR3 spans 15 amino acids. Germline assignment: CDR1 SGDLS and CDR2 YYNGEE. J lost 4 bases, V lost 4 bases, and 8 bases had no gene match. As DNA, the CDR3 is TGTGCCAGCAGCATCTCCTGGGACAGGGGTTACGAGCAGTACTTC. This codes for CASSISWDRGYEQYF.

The genes are TRBV7-8 and TRBJ2-1; TRBD2 matches 7 bases. Germline lookup yields CDR1 SGHVS and CDR2 FQNEAQ. This CDR3 is built from 17 residues. With V trimmed by 1 base and J by 9 bases, 15 bases remained unmatched. The CDR3 DNA sequence: TGTGCCAGCAGCTTAGAATACGGCGGGAGAGGGAGAAGTGAGCAGTTCTTC. Residues: CASSLEYGGRGRSEQFF.

The chain joins TRBV18 to TRBJ2-7, with TRBD2 matching over 8 bases. Germline CDR1 is KGHSH and CDR2 is LQKENI. This CDR3 has 15 residues. V shed 0 bases, J shed 1 base, and the junction held 2 bases outside the gene matches. In nucleotides, the CDR3 is TGTGCCAGCTCACCACCTGGCGGGGGGTCCTACGAGCAGTACTTC. Translated: CASSPPGGGSYEQYF.

The chain couples TRBV30 to TRBJ2-1, with 10 bases that match TRBD2. J was trimmed by 6 bases and V by 7 bases; bases with no gene match: 12. The germline gives CDR1 GTSNPN, CDR2 SVGIG (reference sequence). The CDR3 contains 15 residues. Here the CDR3 reads CAYSGRPGGSNEQFF. CDR3 sequence (DNA): TGTGCCTATAGCGGGAGGCCGGGGGGTTCCAATGAGCAGTTCTTC.

V usage is TRBV10-1 and J usage is TRBJ1-1; D is unclear. Germline V lookup: CDR1 WNHNN, CDR2 SYGVQD (reference sequence). V dropped 4 bases and J dropped 4 bases, with 13 bases sitting between them. The CDR3 has 14 residues. The CDR3 protein is CASSANRRGTEAFF. The DNA for the CDR3 is TGCGCCAGCAGTGCGAATCGGCGAGGCACTGAAGCTTTCTTT.

This chain joins TRBV20-1 and TRBJ1-4; D unclear. The CDR3 is made up of 14 amino acids. Trimming removed 0 bases at V and 4 bases at J, with 9 bases between. CDR1 DFQATT and CDR2 SNEGSKA come from the germline V gene (reference sequence). CDR3 sequence: CSARETRSNEKLFF. Written as DNA, the CDR3 is TGCAGTGCTAGAGAGACCCGGAGTAATGAAAAACTGTTTTTT.

The chain uses TRBV6-5 and TRBJ1-3; a possible D gene is TRBD1 (5 bases). CDR1 and CDR2 from the germline V gene are MNHEY and SVGAGI. The CDR3 sequence is 14 residues long. Trimming shortened V by 5 bases and J by 0 bases, and 8 bases separated the two germline ends. CDR3 region: CASSDSVSGNTIYF. CDR3 bases: TGTGCCAGCAGTGACAGCGTCTCTGGAAACACCATATATTTT.

This clonotype was observed a few times. The rearrangement links TRBV4-2 to TRBJ1-5; no firm D call. This CDR3 is built from 13 residues. Germline V lookup: CDR1 LGHNA, CDR2 YNFKEQ. Trimming left V 1 base short and J 4 bases short, with 5 bases between. CDR3 protein: CASSQVDNQPQHF. The CDR3 nucleotides read TGTGCCAGCAGCCAAGTGGATAATCAGCCCCAGCATTTT.

The gene calls are TRBV6-1 and TRBJ2-6; D is ambiguous. V gave up 5 bases and J gave up 0 bases, with 14 bases separating them. Germline V CDR1 and CDR2: MNHNS, SASEGT. The CDR3 sequence is 17 residues long. This CDR3 reads CASSKRAQNSGANVLTF. In DNA, the CDR3 is TGTGCCAGCAGTAAACGCGCACAAAACTCTGGGGCCAACGTCCTGACTTTC.

This sequence joins TRBV5-4 and TRBJ1-2; tentative D call: TRBD1 (6 bases). Germline-derived CDR1 and CDR2 are SGHNT and YYREEE (reference sequence). The V and J ends lost 0 bases and 7 bases respectively, with 16 bases between them. The CDR3 spans 15 residues. The DNA for the CDR3 is TGTGCCAGCAGCTTGGGGGGGGCGCTTCCCAGTGGCTACACCTTC. This codes for CASSLGGALPSGYTF. The whole variable domain, filled in from reference TRBV5-4 and TRBJ1-2, reads ETGVTQSPTHLIKTRGQQVTLRCSSQSGHNTVSWYQQALGQGPQFIFQYYREEENGRGNFPPRFSGLQFPNYSSELNVNALELDDSALYLCASSLGGALPSGYTFGSGTRLTVV.

CDR3 sequence (DNA): TGCAGCGTAGCGCAACTAGCGGGAGCCACAGATACGCAGTATTTT. Translated, it gives CSVAQLAGATDTQYF. The gene calls are TRBV29-1 and TRBJ2-3; TRBD2 aligns across 11 bases. Germline CDR1 SQVTM, CDR2 ANQGSEA. The CDR3 extends over 15 amino acids. After removal of 6 bases from V and 2 bases from J, the junction contained 7 bases not matched to a gene.